These 32 T cell receptor beta chains came from one sample sequenced in a study of shared clonotypes between healthy human individuals (dated by TCRdb to about 2020). Library generation was performed with the immunoSEQ multiplex PCR assay. Drawn from immuneACCESS, this table holds only the in-frame rearrangements with V and J called that TCRdb kept. Clones are partly lost; checked studies trace under half to an unresolved V gene and leave the rest unexplained. The sample profile shows 2 million to 2.5 million clones; 90% to 96% of them were found once. Approximately 0.13% of the sample belongs to the ten largest clones. Specimen: naive CD4+ T cells sorted from blood. Explained via the paper, the cell subset or site label denotes: CD45RA+ positively selected. These receptors originate from a man between 18 and 35 years old in good health.

The chain links TRBV18 to TRBJ1-4; D gene unclear. Between the trimmed V and J ends, which lost 1 base and 10 bases, there was a span of 19 bases. The CDR3 runs 16 residues. Germline CDR1 and CDR2: KGHSH and LQKENI. The CDR3 loop reads CASSPLGRTEEGKLFF. DNA for the CDR3: TGTGCCAGCTCACCACTGGGCAGGACCGAGGAAGGAAAACTGTTTTTT.

The V and J genes are TRBV10-3 and TRBJ2-2; 7 bases agree with TRBD2. CDR1 is ENHRY and CDR2 is SYGVKD in the germline V gene. After removal of 0 bases from V and 2 bases from J, the junction contained 6 bases not matched to a gene. This CDR3 has 17 amino acids. The CDR3 bases are TGTGCCATCAGTGAGTCGATGGGACTACTAAACACCGGGGAGCTGTTTTTT. Its protein product is CAISESMGLLNTGELFF.

The chain uses TRBV13 and TRBJ2-3, with D possibly matching TRBD2 (6 bases). This CDR3 has 15 amino acids. V dropped 4 bases and J dropped 1 base, with 12 bases sitting between them. Germline V CDR1 and CDR2: PRHDT, FYEKMQ (reference sequence). CDR3 region: CASSSWGVGTDTQYF. The DNA of the CDR3 is TGTGCCAGCAGCTCATGGGGGGTGGGCACAGATACGCAGTATTTT.

The V gene is TRBV7-3, the J gene TRBJ2-2, with TRBD2 as a possible D gene (6 bases). Between the trimmed V and J ends, which lost 1 base and 0 bases, there was a span of 9 bases. In germline, CDR1 is SGHTA, CDR2 FQGTGA. The CDR3 runs to 16 residues. CDR3 nucleotide sequence: TGTGCCAGCAGCTTAAGCGGGGCCTCGAACACCGGGGAGCTGTTTTTT. Translating it yields CASSLSGASNTGELFF.

In the case of this clone: A read error may be the cause here, since a much bigger clone is one base away. The sample has other DNA sequences that encode this CDR3 too. The chain employs TRBV5-1 and TRBJ1-5; no clear D gene. V was shortened by 4 bases and J by 1 base, with 6 bases between the two germline ends. Germline V gene data show CDR1 as SGHRS and CDR2 as YFSETQ. The CDR3 length is 13 residues. CDR3 amino acids: CASSLDSNQPQHF. CDR3 DNA sequence: TGCGCCAGCAGCCTGGACAGCAATCAGCCCCAGCATTTT.

The chain combines TRBV6-1 with TRBJ2-4; possibly TRBD2 for D (6 bases). The CDR3 length is 15 residues. V was trimmed by 6 bases and J by 7 bases, leaving 19 bases between them. Germline V gene sequence: CDR1 MNHNS, CDR2 SASEGT. CDR3 nucleotide sequence: TGTGCCAGCAGCCCCCTCGCGGGGCTGGAGAACATTCAGTACTTC. It yields the protein CASSPLAGLENIQYF.

Concerning this clone itself: Additional DNA sequences in this sample encode the identical CDR3. The chain combines TRBV7-9 with TRBJ1-1; the match to TRBD1 covers 7 bases. The CDR3 totals 13 residues. Germline CDR1 reads SEHNR; CDR2 reads FQNEAQ (reference sequence). Unmatched junction bases numbered 4, after V lost 5 bases and J lost 4 bases. DNA of the CDR3: TGTGCCAGCAGCCTGCAGGGGGGCACTGAAGCTTTCTTT. This sequence encodes CASSLQGGTEAFF. Filled out from reference TRBV7-9 and TRBJ1-1, the complete variable domain reads DTGVSQNPRHKITKRGQNVTFRCDPISEHNRLYWYRQTLGQGPEFLTYFQNEAQLEKSRLLSDRFSAERPKGSFSTLEIQRTEQGDSAMYLCASSLQGGTEAFFGQGTRLTVV.

The chain couples TRBV6-5 to TRBJ1-1; 7 nucleotides align to TRBD1. The junction had 8 bases not matched to a gene; V was cut back by 6 bases and J by 7 bases. This CDR3 has 13 residues. CDR1 and CDR2 (germline): MNHEY, SVGAGI. DNA for the CDR3: TGTGCCAGCAGGCAGGGACAGCCATTTGAAGCTTTCTTT. Its translation: CASRQGQPFEAFF.

The rearrangement uses TRBV29-1 and TRBJ1-2; 9 bases agree with TRBD1. The V and J ends lost 6 bases and 6 bases, in that order; junction bases with no gene match: 5. From germline, CDR1 is SQVTM and CDR2 ANQGSEA. The CDR3 contains 12 residues. This CDR3 reads CSVTGGSNGYTF. CDR3 nucleotide sequence: TGCAGCGTCACAGGGGGCTCTAATGGCTACACCTTC.

The V and J genes are TRBV5-4 and TRBJ2-1; the match to TRBD1 covers 8 bases. After removal of 6 bases from V and 4 bases from J, the junction contained 9 bases not matched to a gene. CDR3 size: 15 residues. CDR1 is SGHNT and CDR2 is YYREEE in the germline V gene (reference sequence). This CDR3 is CASTVPGQEYNEQFF. CDR3 DNA: TGTGCCAGCACCGTACCGGGACAGGAATACAATGAGCAGTTCTTC.

The chain recombines TRBV10-1 with TRBJ2-7, with D tentatively TRBD1 (5 bases). Germline-derived CDR1 and CDR2 are WNHNN and SYGVQD (reference sequence). The CDR3 totals 14 residues. V was clipped by 4 bases and J by 5 bases, with 15 bases between them. This chain's CDR3 is CASSAITSGNEQYF. The CDR3 DNA follows: TGCGCCAGCAGTGCGATAACATCAGGGAACGAGCAGTACTTC.

V usage is TRBV11-2 and J usage is TRBJ1-3; no firm D call. The ends were cut back, 2 bases at V and 3 bases at J, with 14 bases in the middle. Germline lookup yields CDR1 SGHAT and CDR2 FQNNGV. CDR3 length equals 16 residues. CDR3: CASSLKFAEGGNTIYF. Here the CDR3 DNA reads TGTGCCAGCAGCTTAAAATTTGCGGAAGGTGGAAACACCATATATTTT. Full variable domain (outside the CDR3, taken from reference TRBV11-2 and TRBJ1-3): EAGVAQSPRYKIIEKRQSVAFWCNPISGHATLYWYQQILGQGPKLLIQFQNNGVVDDSQLPKDRFSAERLKGVDSTLKIQPAKLEDSAVYLCASSLKFAEGGNTIYFGEGSWLTVV.

This clone was observed a single time. The rearrangement joins TRBV7-9 to TRBJ1-1; the D is unclear. The V gene's germline CDR1 is SEHNR and CDR2 FQNEAQ (reference sequence). V shed 5 bases and J shed 7 bases, with 14 bases lying between them. The CDR3 is 13 amino acids. CDR3 bases: TGTGCCAGCAGCCTAGAGGGAGGGCTTGAAGCTTTCTTT. This sequence encodes CASSLEGGLEAFF.

This clone occurred once. The chain has TRBV27 and TRBJ2-1, with D maybe TRBD2 (6 bases). Trimming cost V 3 bases and J 3 bases, with 15 bases left between them. Germline lookup yields CDR1 MNHEY and CDR2 SMNVEV (reference sequence). This CDR3 contains 16 residues. The DNA of the CDR3 is TGTGCCAGCAGTTTTTTCGTGGGAGGCCGCTACAATGAGCAGTTCTTC. It encodes CASSFFVGGRYNEQFF.

This clone was picked up one time. The chain has TRBV7-9 and TRBJ1-1; D may be TRBD1 (5 bases). Germline values: CDR1 SEHNR, CDR2 FQNEAQ (reference sequence). This CDR3 comprises 15 residues. V dropped 5 bases and J dropped 0 bases, with 13 bases sitting between them. The chain's CDR3 is CASSPDRGLNTEAFF. DNA of the CDR3: TGTGCCAGCAGCCCCGACCGGGGCTTGAACACTGAAGCTTTCTTT.

On this clone itself: Different DNA sequences within this sample yield the same CDR3. This chain connects TRBV30 to TRBJ1-5, with D maybe TRBD1 (5 bases). The CDR3 totals 13 residues. The germline V and J ends were trimmed by 3 bases and 2 bases, with 8 bases remaining between them. The V gene's germline CDR1 is GTSNPN and CDR2 SVGIG (reference sequence). CDR3 nucleotides: TGTGCCTGGAGAGGGGTAGGCAATCAGCCCCAGCATTTT. This translates into CAWRGVGNQPQHF.

The V gene is TRBV7-9, the J gene TRBJ2-3; no clear D gene. The germline V and J ends were trimmed by 0 bases and 6 bases, with 7 bases remaining between them. The CDR3 contains 13 residues. The V gene's germline CDR1 is SEHNR and CDR2 FQNEAQ (reference sequence). The CDR3 region is CASSLAGFDTQYF. The CDR3 nucleotides read TGTGCCAGCAGCTTAGCGGGATTCGATACGCAGTATTTT.

Details on this clone: This is likely a read error, given that the CDR3 carries no conserved phenylalanine or tryptophan at its end. The DNA is omitted, as the CDR3 cannot be located on it reliably, and the CDR3 follows TCRdb's listing. The V call is TRBV4-1, the J call TRBJ2-4. 14 amino acids form the CDR3, both terminal residues included. The germline CDR1 and CDR2 sequences are MGHRA and YSYEKL. CDR3 in amino acids: CASSQPRREPRLFI.

The rearrangement uses TRBV6-5 and TRBJ2-5; D is uncertain. The CDR3 has 14 residues. Germline CDR1 reads MNHEY; CDR2 reads SVGAGI. Trimming took 6 bases from V and 4 from J, leaving 15 bases between them. The CDR3 region has the DNA TGTGCCAGCAGACACACCGACCTAAGAGAGACCCAGTACTTC. Translation gives CASRHTDLRETQYF.

The chain joins TRBV9 to TRBJ2-7, with TRBD2 as a possible D gene (6 bases). Germline V lookup: CDR1 SGDLS, CDR2 YYNGEE. This CDR3 is built from 14 residues. V was shortened by 2 bases and J by 6 bases, with 15 bases between the two germline ends. This chain's CDR3 is CASSVGGVPSEQYF. In DNA form, the CDR3 reads TGTGCCAGCAGCGTCGGCGGGGTTCCATCCGAGCAGTACTTC.

Note on this clone: In the same sample, other DNA sequences code for this CDR3. V usage is TRBV10-3 and J usage is TRBJ1-1, with 9 positions matching TRBD1. V dropped 4 bases and J dropped 1; count of bases not matched to a gene: 1. The CDR3 contains 14 residues. The V gene's germline CDR1 is ENHRY and CDR2 SYGVKD. The CDR3: CAISGQGGNTEAFF. The CDR3 DNA follows: TGTGCCATCAGTGGACAGGGGGGGAACACTGAAGCTTTCTTT.

This clone was recorded once. One junction end disagrees with the germline gene, perhaps due to a read error. CDR3 amino acids: CASSLEPYQQYF. CDR3 DNA sequence: TGTGCCAGCAGTCTAGAACCCTACCAGCAGTACTTC. V gene TRBV6-1 combines with J gene TRBJ2-7, with D uncertain. Germline V gene lookup returns CDR1 MNHNS and CDR2 SASEGT. The CDR3 contains 12 residues.

The table lists this clone with a count of one. The rearrangement uses TRBV5-4 and TRBJ2-3; TRBD2 matches at 9 bases. V trimming: 2 bases; J trimming: 6 bases; junction bases outside the gene matches: 7. CDR1 is SGHNT and CDR2 is YYREEE in the germline V gene (reference sequence). CDR3 length: 15 amino acids. The CDR3 region has the DNA TGTGCCAGCAGCTTAACTAGCGGGCCGCCGGATACGCAGTATTTT. The encoded protein is CASSLTSGPPDTQYF.

V usage is TRBV5-6 and J usage is TRBJ1-6; D might be TRBD1 (6 bases). The V end was cut by 5 bases, the J end by 4 bases, with 16 bases between. The germline V gene has CDR1 SGHDT and CDR2 YYEEEE. CDR3 length: 16 amino acids. The CDR3 DNA follows: TGTGCCAGCAGTCTGCAGGGGCGCTGGTATAATTCACCCCTCCACTTT. This sequence encodes CASSLQGRWYNSPLHF.

The CDR3 nucleotides are TGTGCCAGCACCCAATTTCGCGGTGCCGGGGAGCTGTTTTTT. Encoded protein: CASTQFRGAGELFF. The chain joins TRBV7-2 to TRBJ2-2, with D unresolved. CDR1 is SGHTA and CDR2 is FQGNSA in the germline V gene. Trimming shortened V by 7 bases and J by 6 bases, and 15 bases separated the two germline ends. The CDR3 spans 14 residues.

The rearrangement links TRBV6-6 to TRBJ2-3; D may correspond to TRBD1 or TRBD2 (6 bases each). The CDR3 is made up of 14 amino acids. V was pared by 7 bases and J by 9 bases, with 20 bases between. Germline-derived CDR1 and CDR2 are MNHNY and SVGAGI (reference sequence). The CDR3 DNA is TGTGCCAGCAAAGAAGGGGGGCCCGACGCCACGCAGTATTTT. Its protein is CASKEGGPDATQYF.

The chain combines TRBV30 with TRBJ1-3; D is unresolved. The CDR3 has 13 amino acids. Germline V gene data show CDR1 as GTSNPN and CDR2 as SVGIG (reference sequence). V was shortened by 1 base and J by 5 bases, with 9 bases between the two germline ends. The CDR3 region has the DNA TGTGCCTGGAGTGAAAATCCACGAAACACCATATATTTT. As protein: CAWSENPRNTIYF.

This chain connects TRBV4-3 to TRBJ1-5, with TRBD1 matching 8 bases. Looked up from germline, CDR1 is LGHNA and CDR2 is YSLEER. This CDR3 spans 14 amino acids. Trimming removed 4 bases from V and 5 bases from J; junction bases left unmatched: 4. CDR3 sequence: CASSPGQGHQPQHF. The CDR3 region has the DNA TGCGCCAGCAGCCCTGGACAGGGACATCAGCCCCAGCATTTT.

This chain joins TRBV6-6 and TRBJ1-3; 8 bases are shared with TRBD1. Trimming removed 2 bases from V and 6 bases from J; junction bases left unmatched: 6. The CDR3 covers 15 residues. Germline loops: CDR1 MNHNY, CDR2 SVGAGI (reference sequence). In DNA, the CDR3 is TGTGCCAGCAGTTACCTACAGGGGGATGAAAACACCATATATTTT. Translation gives CASSYLQGDENTIYF.

This chain connects TRBV19 to TRBJ1-5; possible D gene TRBD1, 6 bases. Between the trimmed V and J ends, which lost 10 bases and 2 bases, there was a span of 15 bases. The length of the CDR3 is 14 residues. The germline V gene encodes CDR1 LNHDA and CDR2 SQIVND (reference sequence). For the CDR3, the DNA is TGTGCCATCTCCGACAGGAGAGGCAATCAGCCCCAGCATTTT. This gives the protein CAISDRRGNQPQHF.

The rearrangement uses TRBV7-2 and TRBJ2-1; D is ambiguous. The germline V gene has CDR1 SGHTA and CDR2 FQGNSA. Trimming cost V 1 base and J 9 bases, with 4 bases left between them. The CDR3 totals 11 residues. The CDR3 region has the DNA TGTGCCAGCAGCTTAGAGATTGAGCAGTTCTTC. It specifies CASSLEIEQFF.

The V call is TRBV30, the J call TRBJ1-5; maybe TRBD1 (5 bases). Germline CDR1 GTSNPN, CDR2 SVGIG (reference sequence). The CDR3 loop spans 16 amino acids. Between the trimmed V and J ends, which lost 0 bases and 1 base, there was a span of 13 bases. The CDR3 sequence: CAWSVFGGGSNQPQHF. The DNA of the CDR3 is TGTGCCTGGAGTGTATTTGGGGGTGGGAGCAATCAGCCCCAGCATTTT. The full variable domain, completed using reference TRBV30 and TRBJ1-5, is SQTIHQWPATLVQPVGSPLSLECTVEGTSNPNLYWYRQAAGRGLQLLFYSVGIGQISSEVPQNLSASRPQDRQFILSSKKLLLSDSGFYLCAWSVFGGGSNQPQHFGDGTRLSIL.